Following are 23 T cell receptor beta chains from one sample sequenced in a study of long-term antiretroviral therapy in people with HIV. Survey-level immunoSEQ v3.0 assays were run. Sequenced by immunoSEQ multiplex PCR; TCRdb stores in-frame clones only, minus some. The repertoire includes about 20,000 clones, 80% to 95% of them detected once, and about 7.2% sits in the top ten. The sequenced sample was unsorted PBMCs, obtained 4.4 years after starting antiretroviral therapy. Receptor source: a woman aged 45 to 65 with HIV.

The CDR3 region has the DNA TGTGCCATCAGCAGGGATTATACTGAAGCTTTCTTT. Encoded protein: CAISRDYTEAFF. This sequence joins TRBV10-3 and TRBJ1-1; tentatively, D is TRBD1 (5 bases). V was trimmed by 6 bases and J by 5 bases, leaving 10 bases between them. Germline values: CDR1 ENHRY, CDR2 SYGVKD. This CDR3 has 12 residues.

Only one count was recorded for this clone. The J gene is TRBJ2-3, the V gene TRBV4-2, with 7 bases identical to TRBD1. V shed 2 bases, J shed 2 bases, and the junction held 7 bases outside the gene matches. Germline values: CDR1 LGHNA, CDR2 YNFKEQ. This CDR3 spans 16 amino acids. The CDR3 DNA reads as TGTGCCAGCAGCCAAATCGACAGGGCGTCCACAGATACGCAGTATTTT. The encoded protein is CASSQIDRASTDTQYF.

The chain employs TRBV7-9 and TRBJ1-3, with D possibly matching TRBD1 (5 bases). Germline V lookup: CDR1 SEHNR, CDR2 FQNEAQ (reference sequence). The CDR3 covers 14 residues. The germline V and J ends were trimmed by 1 base and 7 bases, with 11 bases remaining between them. This CDR3 reads CASSLGAGANTIYF. The CDR3 DNA reads as TGTGCCAGCAGCTTAGGCGCCGGGGCGAACACCATATATTTT.

The rearrangement links TRBV18 to TRBJ1-4; possibly TRBD1 for D (6 bases). The V gene lost 5 bases and the J gene lost 4 bases, with 11 bases spanning the gap. Per germline, CDR1 KGHSH and CDR2 LQKENI. CDR3 size: 14 residues. CDR3 DNA: TGTGCCAGCTCATCGGACAGCCGTAATGAAAAACTGTTTTTT. Protein: CASSSDSRNEKLFF.

The chain carries TRBV19 and TRBJ1-6, with 8 bases lining up with TRBD1. J lost 10 bases, V lost 5 bases, and 4 bases had no gene match. The CDR3 sequence is 13 residues long. Germline-derived CDR1 and CDR2 are LNHDA and SQIVND (reference sequence). The CDR3 sequence is CASSETGGSPLHF. DNA of the CDR3: TGTGCCAGTAGTGAAACAGGGGGATCACCCCTCCACTTT.

For the CDR3, the DNA is TGTGCCAGCAGCTTAGGGCCAGATACGCAGTATTTT. This gives the protein CASSLGPDTQYF. This chain uses TRBV7-9 with TRBJ2-3; D not resolved. This CDR3 has 12 residues. Germline V gene sequence: CDR1 SEHNR, CDR2 FQNEAQ (reference sequence). Trimming left V 1 base short and J 4 bases short, with 3 bases between.

The chain links TRBV7-2 to TRBJ2-5; D not resolved. Germline V lookup: CDR1 SGHTA, CDR2 FQGNSA. The length of the CDR3 is 14 residues. V shed 5 bases and J shed 5 bases, with 15 bases lying between them. CDR3 DNA sequence: TGTGCCAGCAGCACCCGGGCGGTGAGGGAGACCCAGTACTTC. The encoded protein is CASSTRAVRETQYF.

This chain joins TRBV5-4 and TRBJ2-5; 7 nucleotides line up with TRBD2. The V gene's germline CDR1 is SGHNT and CDR2 YYREEE (reference sequence). The ends lost 0 bases at V and 5 bases at J; junction bases unmatched: 7. CDR3 length: 15 residues. The CDR3 nucleotides are TGTGCCAGCAGCTTGGCGGGACTACTTGGGGAGACCCAGTACTTC. Translating it yields CASSLAGLLGETQYF.

The rearrangement joins TRBV30 to TRBJ2-7; the match to TRBD1 covers 9 bases. In germline, CDR1 is GTSNPN, CDR2 SVGIG (reference sequence). V was clipped by 1 base and J by 3 bases; unmatched bases: 10. This CDR3 has 16 residues. The CDR3 loop reads CAWSAPDRGYYYEQYF. For the CDR3, the DNA is TGTGCCTGGAGTGCTCCGGACAGGGGATATTACTACGAGCAGTACTTC.

V gene TRBV28 combines with J gene TRBJ2-1, with a possible D match to TRBD1 (5 bases). CDR1 is MDHEN and CDR2 is SYDVKM in the germline V gene. This CDR3 has 14 residues. V dropped 6 bases and J dropped 5 bases, with 14 bases sitting between them. The CDR3 coding sequence is TGTGCCAGCAGAGACTTGACAGCCCACAATGAGCAGTTCTTC. It yields the protein CASRDLTAHNEQFF.

The chain has TRBV2 and TRBJ2-5; D call uncertain. Germline V lookup: CDR1 SNHLY, CDR2 FYNNEI. Trimming stripped 6 bases from V and 1 base from J, with 9 bases between. The CDR3 consists of 13 residues. CDR3 region: CASRQISQETQYF. The DNA for the CDR3 is TGTGCCAGCAGACAGATAAGCCAAGAGACCCAGTACTTC.

This clone has a handful of counts. The chain links TRBV5-1 to TRBJ2-7; D is possibly TRBD1 (6 bases). This CDR3 spans 13 amino acids. The ends were cut back, 4 bases at V and 4 bases at J, with 12 bases in the middle. CDR1 is SGHRS, CDR2 YFSETQ, per germline. The CDR3 here is CASSTTQGYEQYF. The CDR3 DNA sequence: TGCGCCAGCAGCACCACCCAGGGGTACGAGCAGTACTTC.

J is TRBJ2-3 and V is TRBV5-6; 9 positions agree with TRBD2. The CDR3 loop spans 15 amino acids. The germline gives CDR1 SGHDT, CDR2 YYEEEE. Trimming removed 0 bases from V and 4 bases from J; junction bases left unmatched: 3. In DNA form, the CDR3 reads TGTGCCAGCAGCTTGGTTGCGGGGGGGCCAGATACGCAGTATTTT. This sequence encodes CASSLVAGGPDTQYF.

The rearrangement uses TRBV5-1 and TRBJ1-1; tentative D call: TRBD1 (5 bases). The CDR3 consists of 14 residues. The germline V gene encodes CDR1 SGHRS and CDR2 YFSETQ. The V gene lost 4 bases and the J gene lost 1 base, with 11 bases spanning the gap. This chain's CDR3 is CASSRAGQNTEAFF. DNA of the CDR3: TGCGCCAGCAGCAGGGCAGGGCAGAACACTGAAGCTTTCTTT.

This clone was counted once. The chain employs TRBV2 and TRBJ1-6, with 7 bases identical to TRBD1. CDR1 SNHLY and CDR2 FYNNEI come from the germline V gene. The CDR3 covers 15 residues. V shed 0 bases, J shed 6 bases, and the junction held 2 bases outside the gene matches. In DNA form, the CDR3 reads TGTGCCAGCAGTGAAGCAAACAGGGGTAATTCACCCCTCCACTTT. Protein sequence: CASSEANRGNSPLHF.

The chain links TRBV4-3 to TRBJ1-6; D is possibly TRBD1 (6 bases). Trimming removed 1 base from V and 10 bases from J, with 17 bases in between. Germline V lookup: CDR1 LGHNA, CDR2 YSLEER. CDR3 size: 16 residues. The CDR3 reads CASSQALGGRGSPLHF. The CDR3 nucleotides read TGCGCCAGCAGCCAAGCACTTGGGGGCCGGGGCTCACCCCTCCACTTT.

The CDR3 sequence: CASSVDGGGYQETQYF. CDR3 DNA sequence: TGTGCCAGCAGCGTAGACGGTGGGGGGTACCAAGAGACCCAGTACTTC. The chain employs TRBV9 and TRBJ2-5; tentative D call: TRBD2 (6 bases). Germline CDR1 SGDLS, CDR2 YYNGEE. Trimming removed 0 bases at V and 0 bases at J, with 12 bases between. The CDR3 loop spans 16 amino acids.

This sequence joins TRBV2 and TRBJ1-2, with 7 bases fitting TRBD1. The germline V gene has CDR1 SNHLY and CDR2 FYNNEI. With 6 bases clipped from V and 2 bases from J, the junction kept 12 bases outside the gene matches. The CDR3 extends over 16 amino acids. In nucleotides, the CDR3 is TGTGCCAGCAGCCATCCACGACAGGGAGTGAACTATGGCTACACCTTC. It specifies CASSHPRQGVNYGYTF.

The V gene is TRBV7-3, the J gene TRBJ2-3, with TRBD2 identical over 8 bases. The length of the CDR3 is 15 residues. V was pared by 2 bases and J by 4 bases, with 5 bases of the junction left unmatched. CDR1 is SGHTA and CDR2 is FQGTGA in the germline V gene. The CDR3 reads CASSLAGGRPDTQYF. CDR3 bases: TGTGCCAGCAGCTTAGCGGGGGGCCGTCCAGATACGCAGTATTTT.

V and J are TRBV15 and TRBJ1-2; weak D call: TRBD1 (5 bases). Germline loops: CDR1 LNHNV, CDR2 YYDKDF (reference sequence). V lost 0 bases to trimming and J lost 0 bases, with 17 bases between them. This CDR3 is 18 amino acids long. The CDR3, as DNA: TGTGCCACCAGCAGAGACCAGGGACTTATCGAATCTAACTATGGCTACACCTTC. As protein: CATSRDQGLIESNYGYTF.

This chain connects TRBV7-2 to TRBJ2-7; perhaps D is TRBD1 or TRBD2 (5 bases each). The CDR3 is 14 residues long. Per the germline V gene, CDR1 is SGHTA and CDR2 is FQGNSA. The ends were cut back, 5 bases at V and 2 bases at J, with 13 bases in the middle. CDR3 sequence reads: CASSPGPGPYEQYF. CDR3 sequence (DNA): TGTGCCAGCAGCCCGGGACCGGGGCCCTACGAGCAGTACTTC.

The rearrangement joins TRBV13 to TRBJ2-7, with D perhaps matching TRBD2 (5 bases). The germline V and J ends were trimmed by 4 bases and 5 bases, with 15 bases remaining between them. Per the germline V gene, CDR1 is PRHDT and CDR2 is FYEKMQ (reference sequence). This CDR3 has 14 amino acids. In nucleotides, the CDR3 is TGTGCCAGCAGCTCACCACTAGGACGGGACGAGCAGTACTTC. This codes for CASSSPLGRDEQYF.

V gene TRBV10-3 combines with J gene TRBJ2-3; D unclear. CDR3 length: 13 amino acids. V lost 10 bases and J 0 bases, leaving 11 bases between the germline ends. Per germline, CDR1 ENHRY and CDR2 SYGVKD. The CDR3 coding sequence is TGTGCCACCTACGCAGCTAGCACAGATACGCAGTATTTT. It yields the protein CATYAASTDTQYF.